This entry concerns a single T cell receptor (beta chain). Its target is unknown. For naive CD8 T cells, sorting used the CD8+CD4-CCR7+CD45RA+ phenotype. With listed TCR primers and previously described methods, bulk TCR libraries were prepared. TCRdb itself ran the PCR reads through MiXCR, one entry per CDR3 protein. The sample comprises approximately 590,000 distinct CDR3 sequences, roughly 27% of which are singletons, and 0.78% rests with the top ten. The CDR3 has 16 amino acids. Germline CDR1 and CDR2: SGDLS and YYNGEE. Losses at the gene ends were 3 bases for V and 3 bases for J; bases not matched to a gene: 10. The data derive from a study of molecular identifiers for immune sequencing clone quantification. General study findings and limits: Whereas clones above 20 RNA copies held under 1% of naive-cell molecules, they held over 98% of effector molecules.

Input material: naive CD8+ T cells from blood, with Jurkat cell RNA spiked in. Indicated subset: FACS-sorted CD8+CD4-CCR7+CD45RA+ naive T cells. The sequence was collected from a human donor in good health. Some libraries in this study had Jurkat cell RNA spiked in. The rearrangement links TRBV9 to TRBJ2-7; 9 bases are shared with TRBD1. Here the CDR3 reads CASSAAGTGRIYEQYF. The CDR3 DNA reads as TGTGCCAGCAGCGCCGCCGGGACAGGGAGAATCTACGAGCAGTACTTC.